This record looks at one T cell receptor beta chain sequence and its context. At one of its ends the junction is not consistent with the germline gene, which may arise from a read error. Method: immunoSEQ multiplex PCR; TCRdb's copy keeps in-frame clones and lacks some. The table shows 59,000 or so clones, with 90% to 95% occurring only once. This entry comes from a study of T cell changes during pregnancy in multiple sclerosis. This TCR came from a female donor in good health, enrolled as a control in a pregnancy study. The sequenced sample was peripheral blood, obtained in the third trimester of pregnancy.

The CDR3 sequence: CASSLGLAGANTEVFF. The CDR3 nucleotides read TGTGCTAGCAGCTTAGGGTTGGCGGGGGCGAACACTGAAGTTTTCTTT. This rearrangement joins TRBV7-7 to TRBJ1-1; maybe TRBD1 (6 bases). The CDR3 spans 16 residues. Per the germline V gene, CDR1 is SSHAT and CDR2 is FNYEAQ (reference sequence). Using reference TRBV7-7 and TRBJ1-1 for the parts outside the CDR3, the full variable domain is GAGVSQSPRYKVTKRGQDVTLRCDPISSHATLYWYQQALGQGPEFLTYFNYEAQPDKSGLPSDRFSAERPEGSISTLTIQRTEQRDSAMYRCASSLGLAGANTEVFFGQGTRLTVV.